Each of the 24 T cell receptor beta chains below was sequenced from the same sample in a study of shared clonotypes between healthy human individuals. Positive CCR7 selection of CD45RO-negative cells yielded the naive CD8 cells, and terminally differentiated effector memory CD45RA+ cells were excluded. Only in-frame clones appear in the TCRdb table, and some are missing; sequencing was by immunoSEQ multiplex PCR. Here the sample spans under 700,000 clones, 85% to 95% being singletons. Sequenced sample: naive CD8+ T cells sorted from blood. The receptors originated from a woman in her thirties in good health.

The chain employs TRBV27 and TRBJ2-1; D not certain. The CDR3 extends over 13 amino acids. Trimming cost V 3 bases and J 4 bases, with 7 bases left between them. Germline V gene data show CDR1 as MNHEY and CDR2 as SMNVEV (reference sequence). The CDR3 DNA follows: TGTGCCAGCAGTTTTACAGTTTACAATGAGCAGTTCTTC. Translation: CASSFTVYNEQFF.

This clone is a singleton in its sample. The chain carries TRBV5-4 and TRBJ2-3; 7 bases match TRBD1. From germline, CDR1 is SGHNT and CDR2 YYREEE (reference sequence). V shed 2 bases and J 4 bases; nucleotides not matched to a gene: 1. The CDR3 sequence is 13 residues long. The DNA of the CDR3 is TGTGCCAGCAGCTTACAGGGGTCAGATACGCAGTATTTT. Protein sequence: CASSLQGSDTQYF. The complete variable domain, with remaining parts taken from reference TRBV5-4 and TRBJ2-3, reads ETGVTQSPTHLIKTRGQQVTLRCSSQSGHNTVSWYQQALGQGPQFIFQYYREEENGRGNFPPRFSGLQFPNYSSELNVNALELDDSALYLCASSLQGSDTQYFGPGTRLTVL.

The chain couples TRBV7-8 to TRBJ2-7; the D gene is possibly TRBD1 (5 bases). The CDR3 is 15 residues long. Trimming left V 7 bases short and J 1 base short, with 17 bases between. Germline V gene sequence: CDR1 SGHVS, CDR2 FQNEAQ. The DNA of the CDR3 is TGTGCCAGCAACCCCAAACCGGCAGGGTCCTACGAGCAGTACTTC. This sequence encodes CASNPKPAGSYEQYF. Full variable domain (missing parts from reference TRBV7-8 and TRBJ2-7): GAGVSQSPRYKVAKRGQDVALRCDPISGHVSLFWYQQALGQGPEFLTYFQNEAQLDKSGLPSDRFFAERPEGSVSTLKIQRTQQEDSAVYLCASNPKPAGSYEQYFGPGTRLTVT.

CDR3 nucleotides: TGTGCCAGCAGCTTAGCGAGGACAGGGTCGGGCTCTGAAGCTTTCTTT. This sequence encodes CASSLARTGSGSEAFF. The chain links TRBV7-9 to TRBJ1-1; 8 bases are a match to TRBD1. V shed 0 bases, J shed 6 bases, and the junction held 9 bases outside the gene matches. The CDR3 has 16 residues. CDR1 SEHNR and CDR2 FQNEAQ come from the germline V gene (reference sequence).

V gene TRBV7-9 combines with J gene TRBJ2-1; 7 nucleotides align to TRBD2. V trimming: 5 bases; J trimming: 5 bases; junction bases outside the gene matches: 12. The CDR3 is made up of 16 amino acids. The germline V gene has CDR1 SEHNR and CDR2 FQNEAQ (reference sequence). CDR3 DNA: TGTGCCAGCAGCGGTCCCGCCCTAGCGGCTCACAATGAGCAGTTCTTC. It yields the protein CASSGPALAAHNEQFF.

In the case of this clone: The same CDR3 can be traced to other DNA sequences in this sample. The rearrangement links TRBV27 to TRBJ2-1, with TRBD2 matching over 9 bases. The CDR3 contains 16 residues. V dropped 0 bases and J dropped 1; count of bases not matched to a gene: 1. Germline CDR1 reads MNHEY; CDR2 reads SMNVEV (reference sequence). As DNA, the CDR3 is TGTGCCAGCAGTTTATCCAGCGGGAGGTCCTACAATGAGCAGTTCTTC. Its translation: CASSLSSGRSYNEQFF.

The chain combines TRBV9 with TRBJ2-1; 15 nucleotides agree with TRBD2. The CDR3 runs 19 residues. Germline V gives CDR1 SGDLS, CDR2 YYNGEE. Trimming took 4 bases from V and 0 from J; bases not matched to a gene: 8. This CDR3 is CASSTGLAGGAASYNEQFF. The CDR3 nucleotides read TGTGCCAGCAGCACGGGACTAGCGGGAGGTGCCGCCTCCTACAATGAGCAGTTCTTC.

V is TRBV27 and J is TRBJ2-7; 10 nucleotides agree with TRBD2. V dropped 2 bases and J dropped 5; count of bases not matched to a gene: 3. The CDR3 loop spans 14 amino acids. Germline-derived CDR1 and CDR2 are MNHEY and SMNVEV (reference sequence). DNA of the CDR3: TGTGCCAGCAGTTTACTAGCGGGAGTCCACGAGCAGTACTTC. Protein product: CASSLLAGVHEQYF.

With regard to this clone: Other DNA sequences in this specimen translate into the identical CDR3. This CDR3 is CASSLVGEQYF. As DNA, the CDR3 is TGTGCCAGCAGCTTGGTTGGCGAGCAGTACTTC. This chain uses TRBV5-6 with TRBJ2-7; D ambiguous. The CDR3 spans 11 residues. Trimming removed 0 bases from V and 6 bases from J, with 4 bases in between. Germline V gene data show CDR1 as SGHDT and CDR2 as YYEEEE. The entire variable domain, with the rest obtained from reference TRBV5-6 and TRBJ2-7, is as follows: DAGVTQSPTHLIKTRGQQVTLRCSPKSGHDTVSWYQQALGQGPQFIFQYYEEEERQRGNFPDRFSGHQFPNYSSELNVNALLLGDSALYLCASSLVGEQYFGPGTRLTVT.

This chain links TRBV6-4 with TRBJ2-2; 7 bases agree with TRBD1. With V trimmed by 3 bases and J by 0 bases, 4 bases remained unmatched. There are 16 residues in the CDR3. Germline V lookup: CDR1 MRHNA, CDR2 SNTAGT. The CDR3 loop is CASSEGQGANTGELFF. In DNA, the CDR3 is TGTGCCAGCAGTGAAGGGCAGGGGGCGAACACCGGGGAGCTGTTTTTT.

The DNA of the CDR3 is TGTGCCACCAGCAGAGATTGGCTAGCGGAAGAGACCCAGTACTTC. The encoded protein is CATSRDWLAEETQYF. V and J are TRBV15 and TRBJ2-5, with 7 bases that match TRBD2. Germline V gives CDR1 LNHNV, CDR2 YYDKDF (reference sequence). V was pared by 0 bases and J by 3 bases, with 4 bases of the junction left unmatched. The CDR3 sequence is 15 residues long.

The chain has TRBV29-1 and TRBJ2-7; tentative D call: TRBD2 (6 bases). CDR3 length: 13 residues. Trimming removed 4 bases at V and 6 bases at J, with 16 bases between. From germline, CDR1 is SQVTM and CDR2 ANQGSEA. CDR3 loop: CSVAGHSGAEQYF. As DNA, the CDR3 is TGCAGCGTTGCCGGACATAGCGGAGCCGAGCAGTACTTC.

This clone was detected only once. The chain has TRBV4-1 and TRBJ2-5, with a possible D match to TRBD2 (5 bases). The CDR3 runs to 16 residues. The V gene's germline CDR1 is MGHRA and CDR2 YSYEKL. V lost 4 bases to trimming and J lost 3 bases, with 18 bases between them. The CDR3 coding sequence is TGCGCCAGCAGCCCGGCTTGGGCAGCGGAAGAAGAGACCCAGTACTTC. Translation gives CASSPAWAAEEETQYF.

The CDR3 DNA sequence: TGCGCCAGCAGCCAAGATCCCCCCTGGGGAGGTGATTCACCCCTCCACTTT. Its protein is CASSQDPPWGGDSPLHF. The chain carries TRBV4-1 and TRBJ1-6; unclear D gene. Per the germline V gene, CDR1 is MGHRA and CDR2 is YSYEKL. Between the trimmed V and J ends, which lost 0 bases and 8 bases, there was a span of 17 bases. This CDR3 is 17 amino acids long.

This chain joins TRBV28 and TRBJ2-3, with TRBD2 matching 10 bases. V was clipped by 8 bases and J by 3 bases; unmatched bases: 2. Germline CDR1 and CDR2: MDHEN and SYDVKM. The CDR3 extends over 13 amino acids. The CDR3 here is CASSSGSTDTQYF. CDR3 coding DNA: TGTGCCAGCTCTAGCGGGAGTACAGATACGCAGTATTTT.

The chain is built from TRBV2 and TRBJ2-5; D uncertain. The germline V gene has CDR1 SNHLY and CDR2 FYNNEI. With 1 base removed from V and 4 bases from J, the gap between germline ends came to 7 bases. The CDR3 has 13 residues. This CDR3 reads CASSEGKGETQYF. CDR3 DNA sequence: TGTGCCAGCAGTGAAGGGAAAGGAGAGACCCAGTACTTC.

This chain links TRBV28 with TRBJ1-2, with 9 bases that match TRBD1. V lost 2 bases, J lost 8 bases, and 12 bases stayed unmatched. CDR3 length: 16 residues. Germline values: CDR1 MDHEN, CDR2 SYDVKM. CDR3 DNA: TGTGCCAGCAGTTTACTTATGGGACAGGGTTCTTCCGGCTACACCTTC. Translation: CASSLLMGQGSSGYTF.

This sequence joins TRBV11-2 and TRBJ2-7; 7 nucleotides match TRBD1. The CDR3 consists of 16 residues. Germline CDR1 SGHAT, CDR2 FQNNGV. V lost 5 bases to trimming and J lost 2 bases; unmatched junction nucleotides: 12. In nucleotides, the CDR3 is TGTGCCAGCAGCCCCAGAGCAGGGGGTGGCCCCTACGAGCAGTACTTC. Amino acids: CASSPRAGGGPYEQYF.

This sequence joins TRBV28 and TRBJ2-6, with D hard to call. The germline V gene encodes CDR1 MDHEN and CDR2 SYDVKM. There are 13 residues in the CDR3. V was trimmed by 6 bases and J by 1 base, leaving 4 bases between them. The CDR3 loop is CASSYSGANVLTF. The CDR3 nucleotides are TGTGCCAGCAGCTATTCTGGGGCCAACGTCCTGACTTTC.

The rearrangement links TRBV2 to TRBJ2-1, with 11 bases matching TRBD2. The CDR3 runs 18 residues. The germline CDR1 and CDR2 sequences are SNHLY and FYNNEI. J was trimmed by 5 bases and V by 2 bases; bases with no gene match: 11. The CDR3 sequence is CASSEKEPGLAVHNEQFF. CDR3 in DNA: TGTGCCAGCAGTGAAAAGGAGCCGGGACTAGCGGTACACAATGAGCAGTTCTTC.

This sequence joins TRBV28 and TRBJ2-5, with 11 bases matching TRBD2. CDR1 and CDR2 from the germline V gene are MDHEN and SYDVKM. J was trimmed by 5 bases and V by 1 base; bases with no gene match: 0. CDR3 length: 14 amino acids. The CDR3 spells CASSLLAGGETQYF. CDR3 DNA sequence: TGTGCCAGCAGTTTATTAGCGGGGGGGGAGACCCAGTACTTC.

The chain combines TRBV9 with TRBJ1-2; 7 nucleotides agree with TRBD1. J lost 8 bases, V lost 4 bases, and 17 bases had no gene match. The V gene's germline CDR1 is SGDLS and CDR2 YYNGEE. The CDR3 is made up of 16 amino acids. CDR3 DNA sequence: TGTGCCAGCAGCTTATTAGGGGGCGGGACACCGATCGGCTACACCTTC. It codes for CASSLLGGGTPIGYTF.

With regard to this clone: At one end the junction does not follow the germline gene, possibly because of a read error. The chain has TRBV28 and TRBJ1-1; tentatively, D is TRBD1 (5 bases). CDR1 and CDR2 (germline): MDHEN, SYDVKM. This CDR3 has 13 residues. The chain's CDR3 is CATSDRGNTEAFF. The DNA of the CDR3 is TGTGCCACCAGTGACAGAGGGAACACTGAAGCTTTCTTT.

V and J are TRBV6-5 and TRBJ2-7; TRBD2 might be the D (6 bases). The CDR3 loop spans 15 amino acids. V dropped 6 bases and J dropped 5 bases, with 20 bases sitting between them. Germline CDR1 reads MNHEY; CDR2 reads SVGAGI. CDR3 sequence reads: CASSLGTGVMNEQYF. DNA for the CDR3: TGTGCCAGCAGCCTCGGGACTGGGGTCATGAACGAGCAGTACTTC.